A selection of T cell receptor beta chains follows, all from one sample in a study of cytomegalovirus exposure and HLA in healthy donors. Sequenced by immunoSEQ multiplex PCR; TCRdb stores in-frame clones only, minus some. The sample has more than 95,000 clones, roughly four fifths seen once. Sequencing input: PBMCs. The receptor set was obtained from a woman between 40 and 55 years old in good health and CMV-seropositive. Both conserved end residues are part of each CDR3. D genes are given only for firm matches. Clone size is given for some rows only: seen once, a few or many times, or a class if the clone is expanded.

d_gene,j_gene,abundance,v_gene,CDR3nt,CDR3aa
NA,TRBJ2-2,NA,TRBV5-1,TGCGCCAGCAGCTTGGTCCAGGGGGGCGCCGGGGAGCTGTTTTTT,CASSLVQGGAGELFF
TRBD1,TRBJ1-5,NA,TRBV6-1,TGTGCCAGCAGTGAAGCTCTCGGAGGGGGCCGGGGGCAGCCCCAGCATTTT,CASSEALGGGRGQPQHF
NA,TRBJ1-1,NA,TRBV28,TGTGCCAGCAGTTTCGTTGGAGGAGGTATGGAAGCCTTCTTT,CASSFVGGGMEAFF
NA,TRBJ1-5,NA,TRBV2,TGTGCCAGCAGCGCAGGTTCCTTCCAGCCCCAGCATTTT,CASSAGSFQPQHF
NA,TRBJ1-2,NA,TRBV28,TGTGCCAGCAGCAGGGGTCGGGGTCGTAAGGGTGGCTACACCTTC,CASSRGRGRKGGYTF
TRBD1,TRBJ1-5,NA,TRBV28,TGTGCCAGCAGGAACAGGGGCGATAGCAATCAGCCCCAGCATTTT,CASRNRGDSNQPQHF
NA,TRBJ2-5,NA,TRBV7-8,TGTGCCAGCAGCCCACTAGCTGACGGAGAGACCCAGTACTTC,CASSPLADGETQYF
NA,TRBJ2-3,NA,TRBV19,TGTGCCAGTAGTAGGGCAGGGTGGGCAGATACGCAGTATTTT,CASSRAGWADTQYF
TRBD1,TRBJ2-7,NA,TRBV6-5,TGTGCCAGCAGGACGGACAGGGTTTCCCACGAGCAGTACTTC,CASRTDRVSHEQYF
TRBD1,TRBJ2-7,NA,TRBV9,TGTGCCAGCAGCGTTGGGACAGGGACCTACGAGCAGTACTTC,CASSVGTGTYEQYF
TRBD1,TRBJ2-7,NA,TRBV11-3,TGTGCCAGCAGTTTGACAGGGCCCACCCCCGAGCAGTACTTC,CASSLTGPTPEQYF
NA,TRBJ2-7,few,TRBV4-3,TGCGCCAGCAGCCAAGACCCCTTTACAGGAGCCTACGAGCAGTACTTC,CASSQDPFTGAYEQYF
NA,TRBJ2-2,NA,TRBV18,TGTGCCAGCTCACCACTTCTTAGCGGAGCGAACACCGGGGAGCTGTTTTTT,CASSPLLSGANTGELFF
NA,TRBJ1-5,NA,TRBV30,TGTGCCTGGAGTGTGTCGGGTAGCAATCAGCCCCAGCATTTT,CAWSVSGSNQPQHF
TRBD2,TRBJ2-1,once,TRBV28,TGTGCCAGCAGTTTTTTAGCGGGTGCGTCCTACAATGAGCAGTTCTTC,CASSFLAGASYNEQFF
NA,TRBJ2-2,NA,TRBV10-3,TGTGCCATCAGTGACAGGAACACCGGGGAGCTGTTTTTT,CAISDRNTGELFF
TRBD2,TRBJ2-2,NA,TRBV4-1,TGCGCCAGCAGCTACCGACTAGCGGGAAACACCGGGGAGCTGTTTTTT,CASSYRLAGNTGELFF
NA,TRBJ2-2,NA,TRBV9,TGTGCCAGCAGCCCAAGGCGGGTCGGGGAGCTGTTTTTT,CASSPRRVGELFF
TRBD1,TRBJ2-7,NA,TRBV6-1,TGTGCCAGCAGCGGCAGGACAGGGGCGAGCGAGCAGTACTTC,CASSGRTGASEQYF
TRBD2,TRBJ2-7,NA,TRBV7-9,TGTGCCAGCAGGCCAGGACTAGCGGGAGGGCCACGAGAGCAGTACTTC,CASRPGLAGGPREQYF
TRBD2,TRBJ2-5,few,TRBV11-3,TGTGCCAGCAGCCTTCCGGGTACTAGCGGGACTCGGGCCCAGTACTTC,CASSLPGTSGTRAQYF
NA,TRBJ1-1,few,TRBV7-9,TGTGCCAGCAGCTTTATGAACACTGAAGCTTTCTTT,CASSFMNTEAFF
NA,TRBJ1-2,NA,TRBV28,TGTGCCAGCAGTCGTTTCGTGGGAGGACCTGGCTACACCTTC,CASSRFVGGPGYTF
TRBD2,TRBJ2-2,once,TRBV5-6,TGTGCCAGCAGCTTTCTGACTAGCGAGTTTTCCACCGGGGAGCTGTTTTTT,CASSFLTSEFSTGELFF
TRBD1,TRBJ2-7,NA,TRBV6-1,TGTGCCAGCAGTGATATTACAGGGGTCGAGCAGTACTTC,CASSDITGVEQYF
TRBD2,TRBJ2-7,NA,TRBV6-1,TGTGCCAGCAGTGAAGACGGGAGGTACTACGAGCAGTACTTC,CASSEDGRYYEQYF
TRBD2,TRBJ2-3,NA,TRBV4-1,TGCGCCAGCAGCCAAAAGGCGCCCCCCTTAATAGCGGGCCGCACAGATACGCAGTATTTT,CASSQKAPPLIAGRTDTQYF
NA,TRBJ2-7,NA,TRBV7-3,TGTGCCAGCAGCTTAAGAGGGTTGAGTAGCGAGCAGTACTTC,CASSLRGLSSEQYF
NA,TRBJ1-5,NA,TRBV28,TGTGCCAGCAGTTTCTCGGGACAATCTCGGAATCAGCCCCAGCATTTT,CASSFSGQSRNQPQHF
TRBD1,TRBJ2-7,NA,TRBV5-4,TGTGCCAGCAGCTTGCAGGGGACAGGGGGCTACGAGCAGTACTTC,CASSLQGTGGYEQYF
TRBD2,TRBJ2-5,NA,TRBV7-3,TGTGCCAGCAGCCCCGGGCCAGCGGGAGGCGAGACCCAGTACTTC,CASSPGPAGGETQYF
TRBD2,TRBJ2-3,NA,TRBV6-1,TGTGCCAGCAGTGCCATTACTAGCGGGTCCACAGATACGCAGTATTTT,CASSAITSGSTDTQYF
NA,TRBJ2-5,NA,TRBV6-6,TGTGCCAGCAGTCAAAGAGCGAGCCAAGAGACCCAGTACTTC,CASSQRASQETQYF
TRBD1,TRBJ2-3,NA,TRBV11-2,TGTGCCAGCAGCAATAGACAGGGGGCAGATACGCAGTATTTT,CASSNRQGADTQYF
NA,TRBJ2-7,once,TRBV28,TGTGCCAGCAGAACTACAGGTCACGGGCACGAGCAGTACTTC,CASRTTGHGHEQYF
NA,TRBJ2-1,NA,TRBV19,TGTGCCAGTTCCTACCGGGAAAACAATGAGCAGTTCTTC,CASSYRENNEQFF
TRBD1,TRBJ2-7,NA,TRBV28,TGTGCCAGCAGCAGGGGACAGGCGCATGAAATATCCTACGAGCAGTACTTC,CASSRGQAHEISYEQYF
NA,TRBJ2-1,NA,TRBV6-6,TGTGCCAGCAGTTACGTTGCGTGGAGCTCCTACAATGAGCAGTTCTTC,CASSYVAWSSYNEQFF
NA,TRBJ1-1,once,TRBV6-4,TGTGCCAGCAGTGACTCGGGGGGCACTGAAGCTTTCTTT,CASSDSGGTEAFF
NA,TRBJ1-2,NA,TRBV11-2,TGTGCCAGCAGCTTAGATTTAAATGGCTACACCTTC,CASSLDLNGYTF
NA,TRBJ2-3,NA,TRBV6-5,TGTGCCAGCAGCCAACTCGGAACGGGTGACACGCAGTATTTT,CASSQLGTGDTQYF
NA,TRBJ2-7,NA,TRBV27,TGTGCCAGCAGTTTGACCGGAACCGGAGTAACCCGCGGAGGATACGAGCAGTACTTC,CASSLTGTGVTRGGYEQYF
TRBD2,TRBJ2-3,NA,TRBV7-3,TGTGCCAGCAGCCCGGGGGGTCTCACAGATACGCAGTATTTT,CASSPGGLTDTQYF
TRBD2,TRBJ2-2,NA,TRBV11-2,TGTGCCAGCAGCGGGGCTAGCGGACACACCGGGGAGCTGTTTTTT,CASSGASGHTGELFF
TRBD1,TRBJ2-2,NA,TRBV18,TGTGCCAGCTCTCCGACCCGACCGGGACAGGGGGCGTCCGGGGAGCTGTTTTTT,CASSPTRPGQGASGELFF
TRBD2,TRBJ2-2,NA,TRBV9,TGTGCCAGCAGCGCTACCCTAGCGGGAGCGTACGGGGAGCTGTTTTTT,CASSATLAGAYGELFF
TRBD1,TRBJ2-7,NA,TRBV4-3,TGCGCCAGCAGCCAAGTTTCCGGGACAGGGGACGAGCAGTACTTC,CASSQVSGTGDEQYF
TRBD1,TRBJ2-7,NA,TRBV30,TGTGCCTGGAGTGTAATAGGGGGCAACGAGCAGTACTTC,CAWSVIGGNEQYF
NA,TRBJ2-5,NA,TRBV7-2,TGTGCCAGCAGCACCTCGGGCGCCCGCGGGCAAGAGACCCAGTACTTC,CASSTSGARGQETQYF
TRBD2,TRBJ2-5,NA,TRBV25-1,TGTGCCAGCACGGCGGGAGCTACCGTGGAGACCCAGTACTTC,CASTAGATVETQYF